This entry describes one T cell receptor beta chain. Assay used: immunoSEQ multiplex PCR; TCRdb lists only in-frame clones, some missing. The table shows about 45,000 clones, with around 83% occurring only once. The record originates from a study of T cell clonotyping in hematopoietic cell transplantation. The CDR3 loop spans 16 amino acids. V dropped 6 bases and J dropped 4; count of bases not matched to a gene: 9. Germline CDR1 reads LNHDA; CDR2 reads SQIVND (reference sequence). Time point in this sample: recipient sample about 28 days before transplant, after cytoreduction. The clonotype originates from a man aged 60 to 69 with myelodysplastic syndrome. Some clones in this sample may be carry-over from other donors' samples. This rearrangement joins TRBV19 to TRBJ1-2, with 12 bases fitting TRBD1. Source: peripheral blood mononuclear cells, taken before stem cell transplant. The CDR3 DNA reads as TGTGCCAGTAGCCCGGGACAGGGGGCGCGGTCCTATGGCTACACCTTC. It specifies CASSPGQGARSYGYTF.